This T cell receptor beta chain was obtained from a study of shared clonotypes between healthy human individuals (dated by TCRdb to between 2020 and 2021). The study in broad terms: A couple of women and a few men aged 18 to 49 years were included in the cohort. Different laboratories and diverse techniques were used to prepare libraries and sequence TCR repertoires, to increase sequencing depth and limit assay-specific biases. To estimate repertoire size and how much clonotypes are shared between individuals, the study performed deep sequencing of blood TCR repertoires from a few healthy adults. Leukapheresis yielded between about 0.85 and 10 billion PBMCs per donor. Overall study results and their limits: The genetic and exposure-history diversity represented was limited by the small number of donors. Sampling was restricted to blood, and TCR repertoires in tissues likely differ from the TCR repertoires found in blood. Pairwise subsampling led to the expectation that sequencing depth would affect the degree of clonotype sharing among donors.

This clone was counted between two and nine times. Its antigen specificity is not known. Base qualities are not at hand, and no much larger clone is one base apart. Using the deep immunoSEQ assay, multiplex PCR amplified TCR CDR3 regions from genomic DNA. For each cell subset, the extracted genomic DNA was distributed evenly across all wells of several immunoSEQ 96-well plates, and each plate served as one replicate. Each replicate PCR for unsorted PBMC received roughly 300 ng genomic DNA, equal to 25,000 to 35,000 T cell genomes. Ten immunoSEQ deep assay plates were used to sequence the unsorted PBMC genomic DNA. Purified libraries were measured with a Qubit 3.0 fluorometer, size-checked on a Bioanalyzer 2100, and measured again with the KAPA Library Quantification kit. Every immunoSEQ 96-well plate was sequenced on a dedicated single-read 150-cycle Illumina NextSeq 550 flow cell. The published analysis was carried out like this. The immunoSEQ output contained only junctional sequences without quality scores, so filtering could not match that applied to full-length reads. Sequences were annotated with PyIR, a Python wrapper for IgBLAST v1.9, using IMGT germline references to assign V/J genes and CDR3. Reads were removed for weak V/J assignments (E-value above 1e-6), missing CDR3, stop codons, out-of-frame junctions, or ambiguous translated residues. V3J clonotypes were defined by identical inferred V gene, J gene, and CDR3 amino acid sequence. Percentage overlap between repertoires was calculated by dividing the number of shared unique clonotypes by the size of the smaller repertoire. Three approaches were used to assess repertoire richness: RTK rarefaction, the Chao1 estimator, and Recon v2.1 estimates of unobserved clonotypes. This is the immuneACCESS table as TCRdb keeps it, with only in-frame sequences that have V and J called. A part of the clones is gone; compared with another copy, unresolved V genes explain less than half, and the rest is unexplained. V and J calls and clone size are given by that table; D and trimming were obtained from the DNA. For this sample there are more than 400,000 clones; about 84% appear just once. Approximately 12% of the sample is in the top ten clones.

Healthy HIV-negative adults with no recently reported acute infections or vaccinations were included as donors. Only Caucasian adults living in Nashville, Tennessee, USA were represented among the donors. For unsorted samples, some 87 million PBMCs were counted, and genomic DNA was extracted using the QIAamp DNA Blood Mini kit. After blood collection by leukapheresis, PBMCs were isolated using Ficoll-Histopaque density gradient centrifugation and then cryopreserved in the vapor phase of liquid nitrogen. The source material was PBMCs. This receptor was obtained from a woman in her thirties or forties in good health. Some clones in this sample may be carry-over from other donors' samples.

The encoded CDR3 is CASSLTPGQSSGNTIYF. The sequenced DNA is TGCGCCAGCAGCTTGACCCCGGGACAGAGCTCTGGAAACACCATATATTTT. The chain was built from TRBV5-1 and TRBJ1-3; 7 central nucleotides agree with TRBD1. According to the germline V gene, CDR1 reads SGHRS and CDR2 reads YFSETQ. The CDR3, cysteine through phenylalanine, is 17 amino acids long. Just CDR3 DNA is preserved here, 51 bases in frame from base 1. Trimming leaves V shorter by 1 base and J shorter by 0 bases, with the junction holding 7 bases beyond the gene matches.